These 3 T cell receptor beta chains came from one sample sequenced in a study of T-cell reconstitution after alpha-beta-depleted transplantation in children. As it was prepared, the TCRbeta library received unique molecular identifiers. TCRdb reanalysed the PCR reads using MiXCR and keeps one entry per CDR3 protein. The sample lists about 610,000 distinct CDR3 sequences; 10% to 13% were seen once. Here the sequenced sample was PBMCs from the stem cell graft donor, taken from the stem cell graft. The receptors originated from a human donor who donated a stem cell graft to a child with acute myeloid leukemia.

This clonotype was seen at least ten times. This sequence joins TRBV7-2 and TRBJ2-2, with 8 bases lining up with TRBD1. Germline CDR1 is SGHTA and CDR2 is FQGNSA. J was trimmed by 1 base and V by 6 bases; bases with no gene match: 7. This CDR3 has 16 amino acids. This CDR3 reads CASRRAGTGNTGELFF. CDR3 bases: TGTGCCAGCAGGCGAGCCGGGACAGGGAACACCGGGGAGCTGTTTTTT.

The chain employs TRBV3-1 and TRBJ2-1, with a weak D call TRBD2 (6 bases). The CDR3 runs to 17 residues. Germline V gives CDR1 LGHDT, CDR2 YNNKEL (reference sequence). The V end was cut by 0 bases, the J end by 4 bases, with 16 bases between. DNA for the CDR3: TGTGCCAGCAGCCAAGATAGGCGGCTAGCGCAATACAATGAGCAGTTCTTC. Translation: CASSQDRRLAQYNEQFF.

The chain links TRBV27 to TRBJ1-1, with D perhaps matching TRBD1 (5 bases). The ends were cut back, 3 bases at V and 6 bases at J, with 14 bases in the middle. The CDR3 consists of 14 residues. The germline V gene encodes CDR1 MNHEY and CDR2 SMNVEV (reference sequence). The CDR3 is CASSLRGSGAEAFF. The CDR3, as DNA: TGTGCCAGCAGTTTGCGGGGGTCCGGCGCTGAAGCTTTCTTT.